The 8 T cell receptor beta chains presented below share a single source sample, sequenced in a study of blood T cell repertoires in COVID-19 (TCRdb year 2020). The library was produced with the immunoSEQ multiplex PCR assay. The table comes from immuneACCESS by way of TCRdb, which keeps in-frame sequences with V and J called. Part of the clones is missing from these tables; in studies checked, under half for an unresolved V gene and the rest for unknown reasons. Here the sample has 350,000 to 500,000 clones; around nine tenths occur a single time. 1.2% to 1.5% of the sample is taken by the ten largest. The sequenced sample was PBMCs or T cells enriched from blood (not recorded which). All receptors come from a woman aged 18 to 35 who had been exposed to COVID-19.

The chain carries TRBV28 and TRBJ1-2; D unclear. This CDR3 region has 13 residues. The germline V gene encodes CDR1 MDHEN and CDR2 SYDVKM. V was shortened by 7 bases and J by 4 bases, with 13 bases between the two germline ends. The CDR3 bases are TGTGCCAGCACCCCTTCGTCAGTCTATGGCTACACCTTC. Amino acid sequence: CASTPSSVYGYTF.

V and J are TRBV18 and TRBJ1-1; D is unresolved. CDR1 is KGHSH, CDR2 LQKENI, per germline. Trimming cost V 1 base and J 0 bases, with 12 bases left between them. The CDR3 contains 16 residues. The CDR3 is CASSPRAGDMNTEAFF. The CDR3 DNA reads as TGTGCCAGCTCACCACGTGCGGGCGACATGAACACTGAAGCTTTCTTT. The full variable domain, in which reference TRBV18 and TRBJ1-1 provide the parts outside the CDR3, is NAGVMQNPRHLVRRRGQEARLRCSPMKGHSHVYWYRQLPEEGLKFMVYLQKENIIDESGMPKERFSAEFPKEGPSILRIQQVVRGDSAAYFCASSPRAGDMNTEAFFGQGTRLTVV.

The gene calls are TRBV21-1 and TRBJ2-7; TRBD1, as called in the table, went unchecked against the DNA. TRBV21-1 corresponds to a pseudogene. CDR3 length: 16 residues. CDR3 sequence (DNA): TGTGCCAGCAGCAAAGGGAACGGGACAGGGACCTACGAGCAGTACTTC. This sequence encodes CASSKGNGTGTYEQYF.

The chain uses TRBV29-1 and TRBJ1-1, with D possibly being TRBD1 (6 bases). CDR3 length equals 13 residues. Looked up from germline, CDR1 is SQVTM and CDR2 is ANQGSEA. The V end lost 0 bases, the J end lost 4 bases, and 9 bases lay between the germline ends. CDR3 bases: TGCAGCGTTGAAGACGGGGGGCCCACTGAAGCTTTCTTT. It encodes CSVEDGGPTEAFF.

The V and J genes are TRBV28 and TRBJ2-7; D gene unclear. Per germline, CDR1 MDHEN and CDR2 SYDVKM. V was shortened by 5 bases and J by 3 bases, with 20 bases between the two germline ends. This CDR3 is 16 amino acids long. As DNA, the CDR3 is TGTGCCAGCAGTATGCTCGACTGGAAAGTAGGCTACGAGCAGTACTTC. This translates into CASSMLDWKVGYEQYF.

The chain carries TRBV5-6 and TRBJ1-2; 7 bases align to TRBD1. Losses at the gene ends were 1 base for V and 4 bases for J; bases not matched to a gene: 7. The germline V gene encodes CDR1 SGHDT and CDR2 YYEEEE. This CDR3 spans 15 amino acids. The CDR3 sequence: CASSLYQGQSYGYTF. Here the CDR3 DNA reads TGTGCCAGCAGCTTGTATCAGGGACAGAGCTATGGCTACACCTTC. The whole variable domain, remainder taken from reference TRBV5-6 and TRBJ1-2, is DAGVTQSPTHLIKTRGQQVTLRCSPKSGHDTVSWYQQALGQGPQFIFQYYEEEERQRGNFPDRFSGHQFPNYSSELNVNALLLGDSALYLCASSLYQGQSYGYTFGSGTRLTVV.

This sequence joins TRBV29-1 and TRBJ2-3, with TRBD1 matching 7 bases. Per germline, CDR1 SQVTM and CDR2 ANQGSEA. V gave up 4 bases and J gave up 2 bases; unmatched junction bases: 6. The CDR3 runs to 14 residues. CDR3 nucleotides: TGCAGCGTTGTACCAGGGGGTGCCACAGATACGCAGTATTTT. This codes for CSVVPGGATDTQYF.

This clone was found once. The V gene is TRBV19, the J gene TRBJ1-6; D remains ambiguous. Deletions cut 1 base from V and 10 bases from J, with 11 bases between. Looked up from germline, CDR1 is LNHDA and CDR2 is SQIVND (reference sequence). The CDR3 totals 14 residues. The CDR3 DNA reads TGTGCCAGTAGTATAGGCGAAGTTTCCTCACCCCTCCACTTT. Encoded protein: CASSIGEVSSPLHF.